Listed below are T cell receptor beta chains from one sample, sequenced in a study of blood T cells in healthy people across ages. TCRdb used MiXCR to reprocess the 5' RACE reads, holding one entry per CDR3 protein. The top ten hold around a sixth of the sample, which has 450,000 to 700,000 distinct CDR3 sequences, 27% seen once. Sequenced: blood. These receptors were taken from a woman aged 70-85 years in good health. The CDR3 runs from the conserved cysteine through the conserved F or W. A D gene is named only where the DNA matches it firmly. Size tells how often a clone was seen (once, few, many) or the class of an expanded clone, and some rows leave it out.

>many|TRBJ2-3|-|TRBV7-6
TGTGCCAGCAGTAGCTTGGGCACAGATACGCAGTATTTT
CASSSLGTDTQYF
>few|TRBJ2-1|TRBD2|TRBV7-2
TGTGCCAGCAGCCCCGGGGGGGCTCTTGACAATGAGCAGTTCTTC
CASSPGGALDNEQFF
>-|TRBJ1-3|-|TRBV5-1
TGCGCCAGCAGCCCAGGGACGGAATTCTCCTCTGGAAACACCATATATTTT
CASSPGTEFSSGNTIYF
>-|TRBJ2-7|-|TRBV7-9
TGTGCCAGCAGCTTAGTGGGTCGGGCCCCCTACGAGCAGTACTTC
CASSLVGRAPYEQYF
>-|TRBJ1-1|-|TRBV2
TGTGCCAGCGTGTGGGGGGCGAACACTGAAGCTTTCTTT
CASVWGANTEAFF
>-|TRBJ2-3|-|TRBV5-1
TGCGCCAGCAGCTTGGACGACGGACATAGCACAGATACGCAGTATTTT
CASSLDDGHSTDTQYF
>-|TRBJ2-4|TRBD1|TRBV12-3/TRBV12-4
TGTGCCAGCAGCCACGGACAGGGGGCCAAAAACATTCAGTACTTC
CASSHGQGAKNIQYF
>few|TRBJ2-3|TRBD2|TRBV7-6
TGTGCCAGCAGCTTAGAAGGCGGGGGGCGGGGCAGTGATACGCAGTATTTT
CASSLEGGGRGSDTQYF
>-|TRBJ1-5|TRBD1|TRBV7-2
TGTGCCAGCAGCTTCCTGACAGGGAGCAATCAGCCCCAGCATTTT
CASSFLTGSNQPQHF
>-|TRBJ1-4|TRBD1|TRBV3-1
TGTGCCAGCAGCCAAAAGGGGGCAGGTGAAAAACTGTTTTTT
CASSQKGAGEKLFF
>-|TRBJ2-3|TRBD1|TRBV4-3
TGCGCCAGCAGCCCTGACAGGGGGCTTTCAGATACGCAGTATTTT
CASSPDRGLSDTQYF
>-|TRBJ1-2|-|TRBV6-5
TGTGCCTGCAGTTACACAGGGTTTGGAGACTATGGCTACACCTTC
CACSYTGFGDYGYTF
>many|TRBJ2-7|-|TRBV5-1
TGCGCCAGCAGCCCACTTGGAGCGGGTCGGGGCTACGAGCAGTACTTC
CASSPLGAGRGYEQYF
>few|TRBJ2-5|TRBD2|TRBV7-7
TGTGCCAGCAGCCCACAGACTAGCGGGTCCCAGACCCAGTACTTC
CASSPQTSGSQTQYF
>few|TRBJ2-5|-|TRBV7-9
TGTGCCAGCAGCTCCGGCCGGACAGCGGGGGAGACCCAGTACTTC
CASSSGRTAGETQYF
>-|TRBJ2-7|TRBD2|TRBV29-1
TGCAGCGTTGCCGCTAGCGGGGTAGGTGAGCAGTACTTC
CSVAASGVGEQYF
>few|TRBJ2-3|-|TRBV24-1
TGTGCCACCAGTGCCCGGGACTCCAGGGGGATCCATACGCAGTATTTT
CATSARDSRGIHTQYF
>-|TRBJ1-6|TRBD1|TRBV20-1
TGCAGTGCTAGAATACAGGGGGCTCTATCACCCCTCCACTTT
CSARIQGALSPLHF
>few|TRBJ1-1|-|TRBV20-1
TGCAGTGCCCCGGGGAGTCGGACAACTGAAGCTTTCTTT
CSAPGSRTTEAFF
>-|TRBJ1-4|-|TRBV3-1
TGTGCCAGCAGCCAAGATCTGCCAGGGAGTGAAAAACTGTTTTTT
CASSQDLPGSEKLFF
>-|TRBJ1-5|-|TRBV25-1
TGTGCCAGCGGGGGGGGAAGGGGCAATCAGCCCCAGCATTTT
CASGGGRGNQPQHF
>-|TRBJ1-2|TRBD1|TRBV11-1
TGTGCCAGCAGCTTACCGGGACAGGGGTCCTATGGCTACACCTTC
CASSLPGQGSYGYTF
>-|TRBJ1-3|TRBD1|TRBV7-2
TGTGCCAGCGGCTTAAGACAGGGGGGAAACACCATATATTTT
CASGLRQGGNTIYF
>-|TRBJ2-7|TRBD1|TRBV20-1
TGCAGTGCTCGGACAGGGATAGCGCAGTACTTC
CSARTGIAQYF
>-|TRBJ2-7|-|TRBV4-1
TGCGCCAGCAGCCAAGAGTTGGGGTACGAGCAGTACTTC
CASSQELGYEQYF
>-|TRBJ2-1|-|TRBV14
TGTGCCAGCAGCCAAGATTTTATCGAGCAGTTCTTC
CASSQDFIEQFF
>few|TRBJ2-1|-|TRBV20-1
TGCAGTGCTAAAAGCTCCTACAATGAGCAGTTCTTC
CSAKSSYNEQFF
>-|TRBJ2-3|-|TRBV7-2
TGTGCCAGCAGCCCCCAGTGGGGGCGAAGCACAGATACGCAGTATTTT
CASSPQWGRSTDTQYF
>-|TRBJ1-4|-|TRBV20-1
TGCAGTGCTAGAGTCTCTCATAATGAAAAACTGTTTTTT
CSARVSHNEKLFF
>-|TRBJ2-7|-|TRBV7-2
TGTGCCAGCAGCGTTCACAAGTCCTACGAGCAGTACTTC
CASSVHKSYEQYF
>few|TRBJ2-5|-|TRBV20-1
TGCAGTGCCGTGGTTCCGGGACGCCTAGAGACCCAGTACTTC
CSAVVPGRLETQYF
>few|TRBJ1-2|-|TRBV7-2
TGTGCCAGCAGCGTGGGACGGAACTATGGCTACACCTTC
CASSVGRNYGYTF
>few|TRBJ1-2|TRBD1|TRBV4-3
TGCGTCAGCAGCCAAGTGGGGGACAGGGTGAATGGCTACACCTTC
CVSSQVGDRVNGYTF
>few|TRBJ2-4|TRBD1|TRBV5-1
TGCGCCAGCAGCTTGGAACCAGGGGGCTACTATAAAGCCAAAAACATTCAGTACTTC
CASSLEPGGYYKAKNIQYF
>-|TRBJ1-2|TRBD1|TRBV7-3
TGTGCCAGCAGCCTCGACAGGGAGATTGGCTACACCTTC
CASSLDREIGYTF
>-|TRBJ2-1|TRBD1|TRBV20-1
TGCAGTGCTAGAGATCTGGGAGCAGGGGGCCACCACTACAATGAGCAGTTCTTC
CSARDLGAGGHHYNEQFF
>-|TRBJ2-7|-|TRBV9
TGTGCCAGCAGCCCCCGGGCCTCACTTATCTACGAGCAGTACTTC
CASSPRASLIYEQYF
>-|TRBJ1-4|-|TRBV7-9
TGTGCCAGCAGCTTAGCGCTGGGACGGATCCTTTTT
CASSLALGRILF
>many|TRBJ2-7|TRBD1|TRBV5-6
TGTGCCAGCAGCTTGGCAGGGACAGGGTACGAGCAGTACTTC
CASSLAGTGYEQYF
>few|TRBJ2-5|-|TRBV7-9
TGTGCCAGCAGCTGGCATGGGGTGTCGGGAGAGACCCAGTACTTC
CASSWHGVSGETQYF
>-|TRBJ2-5|-|TRBV6-1
TGTGCCAGCACCAGACCCCGGGGGACCCAGTACTTC
CASTRPRGTQYF
>-|TRBJ2-7|-|TRBV7-9
TGTGCCAGCACCTATCTGGACTACGAGCAGTACTTC
CASTYLDYEQYF
>-|TRBJ1-1|TRBD1|TRBV12-3/TRBV12-4
TGTGCCAGCAGTAGACAGGGGGAGAACACTGAAGCTTTCTTT
CASSRQGENTEAFF
>few|TRBJ2-1|TRBD1|TRBV3-1
TGTGCCAGCAGCCAAGTCCCAGGGGGTGAGCAGTTCTTC
CASSQVPGGEQFF
>-|TRBJ2-3|-|TRBV7-2
TGTGCCAGCAGCCCCCAAACAATGCTTGGGGCGGATACGCAGTATTTT
CASSPQTMLGADTQYF
>-|TRBJ2-2|TRBD2|TRBV20-1
TGCAGTGCTAGAGTAGCGGGAGCTGACACCGGGGAGCTGTTTTTT
CSARVAGADTGELFF
>-|TRBJ2-3|TRBD2|TRBV7-2
TGTGCCAGCAGCTCACTAGCGGGGGTCCCAGATACGCAGTATTTT
CASSSLAGVPDTQYF
>-|TRBJ1-4|-|TRBV4-3
TGCGCCAGCAGCCAAAGTAGGGGGGCCCGCACTAATGAAAAACTGTTTTTT
CASSQSRGARTNEKLFF